This is a list of T cell receptor beta chains from one sample in a study of T cell repertoires in aging, cancer and after chemotherapy. TCRdb re-called the multiplex PCR reads with MiXCR, one entry per CDR3 protein. The sample lists 5,300 or so distinct CDR3 sequences, 28% occurring once. Sequences were obtained from blood. The receptors originated from a human donor with a solid tumor. Both conserved end residues are part of each CDR3. D genes are given only for firm matches. Rows may omit the clone size; those that give it use once, few, many or a size class.

d_gene	v_gene	abundance	j_gene	CDR3aa	CDR3nt
NA	TRBV24-1	few	TRBJ2-7	CATSERSRNEQYF	TGTGCCACCAGTGAACGGTCCAGAAACGAGCAGTACTTC
NA	TRBV4-3	NA	TRBJ2-2	CASSPVQGSTGELFF	TGCGCCAGCAGCCCGGTGCAGGGCTCCACCGGGGAGCTGTTTTTT
NA	TRBV13	medium-sized	TRBJ1-1	CASSPPMNTEAFF	TGTGCCAGCAGCCCACCGATGAACACTGAAGCTTTCTTT
TRBD2	TRBV30	medium-sized	TRBJ2-7	CAWTGTSDEQYF	TGTGCCTGGACCGGGACTAGCGACGAGCAGTACTTC
TRBD2	TRBV12-3/TRBV12-4	NA	TRBJ2-5	CASSSRLLAGGPETQYF	TGTGCCAGCAGTTCTCGACTACTAGCGGGAGGGCCAGAGACCCAGTACTTC
NA	TRBV20-1	NA	TRBJ2-2	CSWRSAGELFF	TGCAGCTGGCGGAGTGCCGGGGAGCTGTTTTTT
TRBD2	TRBV4-3	NA	TRBJ2-1	CASSHLAGDNEQFF	TGCGCCAGCAGCCACTTAGCGGGGGACAATGAGCAGTTCTTC
TRBD2	TRBV4-2	NA	TRBJ2-7	CASSQVPSGRDYEQYF	TGTGCCAGCAGCCAAGTCCCTAGCGGGAGGGATTACGAGCAGTACTTC
NA	TRBV11-1	NA	TRBJ1-1	CASSSGGTMNTEAFF	TGTGCCAGCAGCTCCGGCGGCACTATGAACACTGAAGCTTTCTTT
TRBD2	TRBV14	NA	TRBJ2-1	CASSLWTSGPKEEQFF	TGTGCCAGCAGCCTTTGGACTAGCGGCCCTAAGGAGGAGCAGTTCTTC
TRBD1	TRBV7-2	NA	TRBJ2-5	CASSRGTGPETQYF	TGTGCCAGCAGCCGTGGGACAGGCCCAGAGACCCAGTACTTC
TRBD2	TRBV20-1	NA	TRBJ2-3	CSAVWGPSGLF	TGCAGTGCCGTATGGGGGCCTAGCGGGCTTTTT
NA	TRBV6-5	medium-sized	TRBJ2-6	CASSGANVLTF	TGTGCCAGCAGTGGGGCCAACGTCCTGACTTTC
NA	TRBV27	NA	TRBJ1-5	CASSLQYNQFQHF	TGTGCCAGCAGTTTACAGTACAATCAGTTCCAGCATTTT
NA	TRBV5-4	few	TRBJ1-3	CASSSGRTGNTIYF	TGTGCCAGCAGCTCAGGGAGAACTGGAAACACCATATATTTT
NA	TRBV12-3/TRBV12-4	NA	TRBJ2-1	CASSFFRVDEQFF	TGTGCCAGCAGTTTTTTTAGGGTCGATGAGCAGTTCTTC
NA	TRBV28	NA	TRBJ2-1	CASSLNEQFF	TGTGCCAGCAGTTTGAATGAGCAGTTCTTC
TRBD2	TRBV7-6	medium-sized	TRBJ2-3	CASSLGTSGGTDTQYF	TGTGCCAGCAGCTTAGGGACTAGCGGTGGCACAGATACGCAGTATTTT
NA	TRBV19	NA	TRBJ2-2	CASRTVGPGELFF	TGTGCCAGTAGGACAGTGGGCCCCGGGGAGCTGTTTTTT
TRBD1	TRBV4-3	NA	TRBJ1-1	CASSQAQGAQTEAFF	TGCGCCAGCAGCCAAGCTCAGGGGGCACAGACTGAAGCTTTCTTT
NA	TRBV15	NA	TRBJ2-7	CATSRLTPPYEQYF	TGTGCCACCAGCAGATTGACACCACCCTACGAGCAGTACTTC
NA	TRBV7-2	few	TRBJ2-3	CASRTYTSTDTQYF	TGTGCCAGCAGGACGTACACTAGCACAGATACGCAGTATTTT
TRBD2	TRBV6-6	once	TRBJ2-2	CASSLWTSGYTGELFF	TGTGCCAGCAGTTTATGGACTAGCGGGTACACCGGGGAGCTGTTTTTT
TRBD1	TRBV19	medium-sized	TRBJ2-7	CASRRTGGTLGEQYF	TGTGCCAGTAGGCGCACAGGGGGCACGTTGGGCGAGCAGTACTTC
TRBD2	TRBV6-5	medium-sized	TRBJ2-3	CASSYLRGARDTQYF	TGTGCCAGCAGTTACCTGCGGGGGGCCAGAGATACGCAGTATTTT
NA	TRBV19	medium-sized	TRBJ2-7	CASSIGGFSYEQYF	TGTGCCAGTAGTATAGGCGGGTTCTCCTACGAGCAGTACTTC
NA	TRBV19	medium-sized	TRBJ1-1	CASIGTSGLDTEAFF	TGTGCCAGTATAGGCACTTCAGGCCTGGACACTGAAGCTTTCTTT
NA	TRBV6-2/TRBV6-3	medium-sized	TRBJ2-7	CASSYSRASGYEQYF	TGTGCCAGCAGTTACTCTAGGGCAAGCGGCTACGAGCAGTACTTC
NA	TRBV27	medium-sized	TRBJ2-1	CASSLRQFHEQFF	TGTGCCAGCAGTTTACGGCAGTTCCATGAGCAGTTCTTC
TRBD1	TRBV27	medium-sized	TRBJ2-3	CASSLDRGSFTDTQYF	TGTGCCAGCAGTCTTGACAGGGGGAGTTTCACAGATACGCAGTATTTT
TRBD1	TRBV10-3	few	TRBJ2-7	CATGGQGLPRVGEQYF	TGTGCCACGGGGGGACAGGGGCTCCCCAGGGTGGGCGAGCAGTACTTC